These T cell receptor beta chains were read from a single sample in a study of control samples from healthy donors and cancer patients. Profiling relied on immunoSEQ multiplex PCR, and the TCRdb table lists in-frame clones only, not all of them. Of 70,000 to 90,000 clones listed, around 95% are singletons. What was sequenced was blood. The receptors stem from a woman between 40 and 55 years old in good health. CDR3s include the opening cysteine and the closing phenylalanine or tryptophan. D genes are given only for firm matches. Expanded clones are given a class, and other clones once, few, many or no size at all.

D gene: NA; V gene: TRBV5-1; J gene: TRBJ1-1; clone size: once; CDR3 DNA: TGCGCCAGCAGCCAGCTTGGGGCAACCGAAGCTTTCTTT; CDR3 protein: CASSQLGATEAFF
D gene: TRBD1; V gene: TRBV11-2; J gene: TRBJ2-5; clone size: few; CDR3 DNA: TGTGCCAGCAGCTTAGTGACAGGGACCCAGGGTTTGAAGAAAGAGACCCAGTACTTC; CDR3 protein: CASSLVTGTQGLKKETQYF
D gene: TRBD1; V gene: TRBV5-4; J gene: TRBJ1-4; clone size: NA; CDR3 DNA: TGTGCCAGCAGAGGGGGACAGGCGGGTGAAAAACTGTTTTTT; CDR3 protein: CASRGGQAGEKLFF
D gene: NA; V gene: TRBV18; J gene: TRBJ1-2; clone size: NA; CDR3 DNA: TGTGCCAGCTCACCACCGTACGGTAACTATGGCTACACCTTC; CDR3 protein: CASSPPYGNYGYTF
D gene: TRBD1; V gene: TRBV12-3/TRBV12-4; J gene: TRBJ1-2; clone size: NA; CDR3 DNA: TGTGCCAGCAGCACCGGGACAGCGTATGGCTACACCTTC; CDR3 protein: CASSTGTAYGYTF
D gene: NA; V gene: TRBV12-3/TRBV12-4; J gene: TRBJ1-1; clone size: NA; CDR3 DNA: TGTGCCAGCAGTTTAGAGAATGAAGCTTTCTTT; CDR3 protein: CASSLENEAFF
D gene: TRBD1; V gene: TRBV5-5; J gene: TRBJ1-6; clone size: NA; CDR3 DNA: TGTGCCAGCAGCTTTAGTTCGGGACAGGGGTTTCCCCTCCACTTT; CDR3 protein: CASSFSSGQGFPLHF
D gene: NA; V gene: TRBV19; J gene: TRBJ1-1; clone size: NA; CDR3 DNA: TGTGCCAGTATACTACAGGGGAACACTGAAGCTTTCTTT; CDR3 protein: CASILQGNTEAFF
D gene: TRBD2; V gene: TRBV9; J gene: TRBJ2-1; clone size: NA; CDR3 DNA: TGTGCCAGCAGCGTAGCAACTAGCGGGGGGTGGAATGAGCAGTTCTTC; CDR3 protein: CASSVATSGGWNEQFF
D gene: TRBD2; V gene: TRBV9; J gene: TRBJ2-3; clone size: NA; CDR3 DNA: TGTGCCAGCAGCCCGTCTAGCGGAAGCACAGATACGCAGTATTTT; CDR3 protein: CASSPSSGSTDTQYF
D gene: NA; V gene: TRBV9; J gene: TRBJ1-2; clone size: once; CDR3 DNA: TGTGCCAGCAGCGTAGTAGAGGGTGCTGGCTACACCTTC; CDR3 protein: CASSVVEGAGYTF
D gene: NA; V gene: TRBV3-1/TRBV3-2; J gene: TRBJ2-3; clone size: once; CDR3 DNA: TGTGCCAGCAGCCGCAACAAGGGGGATACGCAGTATTTT; CDR3 protein: CASSRNKGDTQYF
D gene: NA; V gene: TRBV29-1; J gene: TRBJ1-1; clone size: once; CDR3 DNA: TGCAGCGTCGTGGGGTTCATGGACACTGAAGCTTTCTTT; CDR3 protein: CSVVGFMDTEAFF
D gene: NA; V gene: TRBV15; J gene: TRBJ2-7; clone size: NA; CDR3 DNA: TGTGCCACCAGCAGAGAAAGAGACACCCCCTACGAGCAGTACTTC; CDR3 protein: CATSRERDTPYEQYF
D gene: NA; V gene: TRBV11-2; J gene: TRBJ1-2; clone size: NA; CDR3 DNA: TGTGCCAGCAGCTTAGAGGAGGCGGCAACGTATGGCTACACCTTC; CDR3 protein: CASSLEEAATYGYTF
D gene: NA; V gene: TRBV5-6; J gene: TRBJ1-2; clone size: NA; CDR3 DNA: TGTGCCAGCAGCCTGTTTTGGGGGCGTTATATGGATGGCTACACCTTC; CDR3 protein: CASSLFWGRYMDGYTF
D gene: NA; V gene: TRBV7-2; J gene: TRBJ1-5; clone size: NA; CDR3 DNA: TGTGCCAGCAGCCCCGGGGCGGGGGGCTGGGGCAATCAGCCCCAGCATTTT; CDR3 protein: CASSPGAGGWGNQPQHF
D gene: NA; V gene: TRBV28; J gene: TRBJ1-4; clone size: NA; CDR3 DNA: TGTGCCAGCAGTTTTCTAAGTGTAAGGGCGAATGAAAAACTGTTTTTT; CDR3 protein: CASSFLSVRANEKLFF
D gene: NA; V gene: TRBV5-4; J gene: TRBJ2-7; clone size: NA; CDR3 DNA: TGTGCCAGCAGCTTGGGTCGAGAGCAGTACTTC; CDR3 protein: CASSLGREQYF
D gene: NA; V gene: TRBV15; J gene: TRBJ2-2; clone size: NA; CDR3 DNA: TGTGCCACCAGCATCTGGCGGGGGCCGGGCACCGGGGAGCTGTTTTTT; CDR3 protein: CATSIWRGPGTGELFF
D gene: NA; V gene: TRBV29-1; J gene: TRBJ2-5; clone size: NA; CDR3 DNA: TGCAGCGTACCAGCCTTAACGGGGACCCAGTACTTC; CDR3 protein: CSVPALTGTQYF
D gene: NA; V gene: TRBV5-1; J gene: TRBJ2-6; clone size: NA; CDR3 DNA: TGCGCCAGCAGCTGGCCTACAGGGTCCCCAAAACTTGGGGCCAACGTCCTGACTTTC; CDR3 protein: CASSWPTGSPKLGANVLTF
D gene: TRBD1; V gene: TRBV14; J gene: TRBJ1-3; clone size: NA; CDR3 DNA: TGTGCCAGCAGCCAGGACGACAGGGTCGGAAACACCATATATTTT; CDR3 protein: CASSQDDRVGNTIYF
D gene: NA; V gene: TRBV6-2/TRBV6-3; J gene: TRBJ2-2; clone size: NA; CDR3 DNA: TGTGCCAGCAGCGAGGGGACGCACGGGGAGCTGTTTTTT; CDR3 protein: CASSEGTHGELFF
D gene: NA; V gene: TRBV28; J gene: TRBJ1-1; clone size: NA; CDR3 DNA: TGTGCCAGCAGTTCAGGGTCTGGCACTGAAGCTTTCTTT; CDR3 protein: CASSSGSGTEAFF